The clone carrying this T cell receptor (beta chain) was observed once. This same CDR3 is encoded by further DNA sequences in the sample. Clones were sequenced by immunoSEQ multiplex PCR, and TCRdb holds only the in-frame ones, with some missing. The sample holds some 2.1 million clones, around 95% seen once. This sample was taken from a study of shared clonotypes between healthy human individuals. The CDR3 consists of 14 residues. The V gene end was trimmed by 2 bases and the J gene end by 3 bases; junction bases not matched to a gene: 2. CDR1 and CDR2 from the germline V gene are MDHEN and SYDVKM. The rearrangement links TRBV28 to TRBJ1-1; the match to TRBD1 covers 8 bases. This clonotype was sampled from a man aged 18 to 29 in good health. The sample taken for sequencing was naive CD4+ T cells sorted from blood. Subset of the sample: CD45RA+ positively selected. CDR3 coding DNA: TGTGCCAGCAGTTTACGGACAGGGTACACTGAAGCTTTCTTT. Translating it yields CASSLRTGYTEAFF.